This entry features one T cell receptor (beta chain) sequence. Only a few counts were recorded for this clone. Its antigen is not yet known. The record has no base qualities; no much larger clone is one base away. This sample was taken from a study of blood T cell repertoires in COVID-19 (dated by TCRdb to 2019 to 2021). In terms of the full investigation: Samples from collaborators originated in the United States, Italy and Spain and spanned both the acute and convalescent phases of COVID-19. The dataset comprised deeply sampled blood TCRbeta repertoires from subjects exposed to, actively infected with, or recovered from COVID-19. The repertoires were released in a freely available public database intended as a resource for research on the immune response to SARS-CoV-2. The sample metadata nearly always contained a de-identified subject ID, COVID-19 status, age in years and sex. The material from the prospective study consisted of cDNA or gDNA derived from T cells, B-cell-depleted T cells, or PBMCs. Where available, HLA class I and class II types were obtained from metadata supplied by the sample provider rather than from assay-based typing. Samples came from the ongoing ImmuneRACE study (first 160 participants) plus 1,254 subjects from 6 global collaborators.

Whole blood was collected in K2EDTA tubes by collaborating institutions according to the institutions' own protocols. For TCRbeta analysis, collaborators shipped samples in one of three forms: frozen whole blood, isolated PBMCs, or DNA extracted from either of those sample types. The V and J ends are trimmed by 4 bases and 2 bases, leaving 14 bases between them. The CDR3 has 16 amino acids, counting the end cysteine and phenylalanine. Only the CDR3 part of the read is kept: 48 bases, read in frame from the first base. In the germline V gene, CDR1 corresponds to KGHDR and CDR2 to SFDVKD. TCRbeta CDR3 regions were amplified from genomic DNA using the immunoSEQ Assay, a bias-controlled multiplex PCR. The paper's processing steps were these. The number of nucleated cells in each sample was estimated from the amplification of reference gene primers within the assay. To quantify the absolute abundance of each unique TCRbeta CDR3 rearrangement, sequence reads were collapsed and filtered. For each sample, productive Simpson clonality was calculated by taking the square root of Simpson's diversity index across productive rearrangements. Drawn from immuneACCESS, this table holds only the in-frame rearrangements with V and J called that TCRdb kept. Clones are partly lost; checked studies trace under half to an unresolved V gene and leave the rest unexplained. V and J calls and clone size are given by that table; D and trimming were obtained from the DNA. This sample has 300,000 to 400,000 clones in its table, and roughly 85% of those were observed once. The top ten constitute about 7% of the sample.

Overall study outcomes, separate from this receptor: Clinical and demographic metadata were provided uncurated, with the amount varying by source and participant.

This receptor was obtained from a human donor in a cohort sampled during active COVID-19. Recombination joined TRBV24-1 with TRBJ2-1, and the D gene may be TRBD2, 6 bases matching. The sample comprised peripheral blood. The CDR3 in this case is CATSDRAAGPYNEQFF. DNA sequence: TGTGCCACCAGTGACCGCGCGGCGGGGCCCTACAATGAGCAGTTCTTC.